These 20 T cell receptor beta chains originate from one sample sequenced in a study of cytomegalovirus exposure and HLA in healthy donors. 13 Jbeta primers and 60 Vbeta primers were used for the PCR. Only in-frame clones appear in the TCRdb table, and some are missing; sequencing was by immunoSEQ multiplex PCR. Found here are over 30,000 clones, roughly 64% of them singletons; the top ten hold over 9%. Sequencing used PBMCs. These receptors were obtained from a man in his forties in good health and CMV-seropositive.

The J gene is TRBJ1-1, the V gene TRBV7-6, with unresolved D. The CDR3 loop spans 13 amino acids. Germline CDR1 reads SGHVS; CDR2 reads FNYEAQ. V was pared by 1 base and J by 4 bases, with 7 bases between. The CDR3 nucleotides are TGTGCCAGCAGCTTAGTTTGGGCCACTGAAGCTTTCTTT. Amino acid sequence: CASSLVWATEAFF.

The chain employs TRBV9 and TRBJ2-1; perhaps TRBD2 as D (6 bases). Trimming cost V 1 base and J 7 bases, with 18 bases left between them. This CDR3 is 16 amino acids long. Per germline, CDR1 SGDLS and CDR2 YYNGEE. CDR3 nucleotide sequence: TGTGCCAGCAGCGTAAACTCGGCGGGGTATAGGAATGAGCAGTTCTTC. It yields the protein CASSVNSAGYRNEQFF. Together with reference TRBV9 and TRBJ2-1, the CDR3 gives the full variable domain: DSGVTQTPKHLITATGQRVTLRCSPRSGDLSVYWYQQSLDQGLQFLIQYYNGEERAKGNILERFSAQQFPDLHSELNLSSLELGDSALYFCASSVNSAGYRNEQFFGPGTRLTVL.

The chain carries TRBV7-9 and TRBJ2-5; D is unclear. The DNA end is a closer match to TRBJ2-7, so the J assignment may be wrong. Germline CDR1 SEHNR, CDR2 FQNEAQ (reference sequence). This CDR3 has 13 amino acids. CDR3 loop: CASSIGQRGEQYF. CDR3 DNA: TGTGCCAGCAGCATAGGGCAACGAGGCGAGCAGTACTTC.

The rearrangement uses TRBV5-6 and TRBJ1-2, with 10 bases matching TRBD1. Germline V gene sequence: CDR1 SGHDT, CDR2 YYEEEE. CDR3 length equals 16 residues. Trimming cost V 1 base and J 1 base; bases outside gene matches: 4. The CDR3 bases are TGTGCCAGCAGCTTGCGCGGGACAGGGGTTAACTATGGCTACACCTTC. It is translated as CASSLRGTGVNYGYTF.

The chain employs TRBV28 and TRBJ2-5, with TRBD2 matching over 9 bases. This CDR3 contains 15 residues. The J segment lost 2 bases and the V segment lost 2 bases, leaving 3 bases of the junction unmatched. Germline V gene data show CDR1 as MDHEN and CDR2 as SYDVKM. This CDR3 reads CASSLGSGGQETQYF. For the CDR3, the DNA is TGTGCCAGCAGTTTAGGTAGCGGGGGTCAAGAGACCCAGTACTTC.

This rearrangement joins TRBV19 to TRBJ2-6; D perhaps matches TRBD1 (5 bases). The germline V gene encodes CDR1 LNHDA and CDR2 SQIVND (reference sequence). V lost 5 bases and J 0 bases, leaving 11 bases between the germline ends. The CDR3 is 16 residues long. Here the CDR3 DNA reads TGTGCCAGTAGTGGGCGACAGAGCTCTGGGGCCAACGTCCTGACTTTC. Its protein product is CASSGRQSSGANVLTF.

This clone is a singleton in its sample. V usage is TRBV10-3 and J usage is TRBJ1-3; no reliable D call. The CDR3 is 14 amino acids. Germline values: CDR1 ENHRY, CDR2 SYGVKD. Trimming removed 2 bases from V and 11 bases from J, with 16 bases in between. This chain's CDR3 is CAISEEPGGHAIYF. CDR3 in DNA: TGTGCCATCAGTGAGGAGCCAGGAGGTCACGCCATATATTTT.

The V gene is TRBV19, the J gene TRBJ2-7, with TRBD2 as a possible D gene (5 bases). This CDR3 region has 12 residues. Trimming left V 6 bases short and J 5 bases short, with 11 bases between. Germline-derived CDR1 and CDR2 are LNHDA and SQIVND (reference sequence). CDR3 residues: CASSSSIDEQYF. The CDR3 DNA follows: TGTGCCAGTAGCTCTAGCATCGACGAGCAGTACTTC.

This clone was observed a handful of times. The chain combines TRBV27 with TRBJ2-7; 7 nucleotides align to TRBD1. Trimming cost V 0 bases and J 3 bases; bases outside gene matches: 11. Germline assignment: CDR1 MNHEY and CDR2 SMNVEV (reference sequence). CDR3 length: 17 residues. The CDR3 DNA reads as TGTGCCAGCAGTTTATCGATAAGAGGGGGCCGAGACTACGAGCAGTACTTC. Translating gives CASSLSIRGGRDYEQYF.

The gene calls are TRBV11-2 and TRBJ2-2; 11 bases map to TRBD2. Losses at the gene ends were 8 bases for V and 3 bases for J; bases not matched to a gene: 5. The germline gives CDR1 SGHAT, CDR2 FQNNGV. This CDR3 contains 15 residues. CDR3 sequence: CASQGLAGYTGELFF. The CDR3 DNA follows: TGTGCCAGCCAAGGACTAGCGGGTTACACCGGGGAGCTGTTTTTT.

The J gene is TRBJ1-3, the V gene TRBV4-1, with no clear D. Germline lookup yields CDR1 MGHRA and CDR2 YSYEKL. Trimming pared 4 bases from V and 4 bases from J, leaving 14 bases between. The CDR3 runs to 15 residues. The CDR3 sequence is CASSPSPQFGNTIYF. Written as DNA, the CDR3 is TGCGCCAGCAGCCCCAGTCCACAGTTCGGAAACACCATATATTTT.

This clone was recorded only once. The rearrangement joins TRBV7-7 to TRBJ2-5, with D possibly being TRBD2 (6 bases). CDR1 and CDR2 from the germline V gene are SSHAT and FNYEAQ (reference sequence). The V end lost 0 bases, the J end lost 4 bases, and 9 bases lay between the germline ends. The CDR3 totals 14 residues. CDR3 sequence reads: CASSLAGGAETQYF. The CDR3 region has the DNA TGTGCCAGCAGCTTAGCGGGGGGTGCAGAGACCCAGTACTTC.

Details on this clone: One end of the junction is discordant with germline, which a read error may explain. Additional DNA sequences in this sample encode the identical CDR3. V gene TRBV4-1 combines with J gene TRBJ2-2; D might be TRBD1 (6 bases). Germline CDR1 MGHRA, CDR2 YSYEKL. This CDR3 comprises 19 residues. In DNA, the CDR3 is TGCGCCAGCAGTCAAGATCTCCTTACCGGGACAAGCAACACCGGGGAGCTGTTTTTT. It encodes CASSQDLLTGTSNTGELFF.

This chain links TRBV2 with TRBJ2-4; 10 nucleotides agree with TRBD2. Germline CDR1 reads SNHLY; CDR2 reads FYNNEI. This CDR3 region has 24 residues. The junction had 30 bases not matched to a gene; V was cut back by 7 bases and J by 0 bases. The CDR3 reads CASTPGGDGLAGAGGIIAKNIQYF. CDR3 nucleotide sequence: TGTGCCAGCACTCCAGGAGGGGACGGGCTAGCGGGGGCCGGAGGGATCATAGCCAAAAACATTCAGTACTTC.

CDR3 sequence (DNA): TGTGCCAGCAGCTTGCCTGGACAGGGGGCAAATGAAGCTTTCTTT. Protein product: CASSLPGQGANEAFF. The V call is TRBV5-4, the J call TRBJ1-1; 11 bases agree with TRBD1. The CDR3 extends over 15 amino acids. V shed 1 base and J 7 bases; nucleotides not matched to a gene: 6. The germline gives CDR1 SGHNT, CDR2 YYREEE (reference sequence).

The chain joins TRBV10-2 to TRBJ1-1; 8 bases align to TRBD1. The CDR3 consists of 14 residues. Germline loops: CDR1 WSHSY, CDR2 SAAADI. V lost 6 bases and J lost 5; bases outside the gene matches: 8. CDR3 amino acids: CASSSGGSKTEAFF. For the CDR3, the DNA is TGCGCCAGCAGCTCAGGGGGCTCGAAAACTGAAGCTTTCTTT.

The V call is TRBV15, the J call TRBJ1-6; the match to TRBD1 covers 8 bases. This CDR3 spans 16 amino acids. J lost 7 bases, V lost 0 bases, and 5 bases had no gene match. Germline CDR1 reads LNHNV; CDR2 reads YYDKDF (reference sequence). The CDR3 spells CATSRDMGQANSPLHF. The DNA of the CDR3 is TGTGCCACCAGCAGAGATATGGGACAGGCCAATTCACCCCTCCACTTT.

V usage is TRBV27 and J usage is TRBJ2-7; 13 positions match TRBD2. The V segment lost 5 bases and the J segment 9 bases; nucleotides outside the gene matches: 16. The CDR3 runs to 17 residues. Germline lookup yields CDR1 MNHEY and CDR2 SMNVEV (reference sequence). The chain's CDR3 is CASSPYPTSGGQRWQYF. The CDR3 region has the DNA TGTGCCAGCAGTCCTTACCCGACTAGCGGGGGGCAACGGTGGCAGTACTTC.

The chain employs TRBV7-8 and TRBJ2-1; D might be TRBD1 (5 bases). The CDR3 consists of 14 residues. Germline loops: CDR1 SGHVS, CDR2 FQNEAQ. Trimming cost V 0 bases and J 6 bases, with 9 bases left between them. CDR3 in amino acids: CASSLAGQGNEQFF. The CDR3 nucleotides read TGTGCCAGCAGCTTAGCCGGGCAGGGCAATGAGCAGTTCTTC.

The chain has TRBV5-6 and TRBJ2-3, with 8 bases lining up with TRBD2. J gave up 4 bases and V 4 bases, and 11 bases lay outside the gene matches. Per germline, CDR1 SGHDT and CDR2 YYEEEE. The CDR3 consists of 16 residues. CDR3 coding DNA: TGTGCCAGCAGCGCCGGGACTAGTCTTGGCCCAGATACGCAGTATTTT. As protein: CASSAGTSLGPDTQYF.